This TCR beta chain comes out of a study of blood T cell repertoires in COVID-19. Background on the study: The United States, Italy and Spain supplied acute and convalescent COVID-19 samples. PBMCs, B-cell-depleted T cells, or T cells provided the cDNA or gDNA that made up the material.

In the original processing: Scientists estimated how many nucleated cells there were by amplifying reference gene primers. Measured with immunoSEQ multiplex PCR; TCRdb has only the in-frame clones, and not every one. V, J and clone size derive from that table, while D and trimming were established from the DNA sequence. Counted here are some 50,000 clones, 75% to 85% occurring once; the ten biggest clones make up about 7.6%. The CDR3 has 14 residues. The germline V and J ends were trimmed by 5 bases and 5 bases, with 14 bases remaining between them. Per the germline V gene, CDR1 is KGHDR and CDR2 is SFDVKD.

The source material was peripheral blood. The sequence came from a human donor in a cohort sampled during active COVID-19. This sequence joins TRBV24-1 and TRBJ1-2; possibly TRBD1 for D (6 bases). The CDR3: CATSAPGVGYGYTF. In nucleotides, the CDR3 is TGTGCCACCAGTGCCCCAGGGGTAGGGTATGGCTACACCTTC.